Following are 7 T cell receptor beta chains from one sample sequenced in a study of T cell responses to AZD1222 COVID-19 vaccine. The data were produced by immunoSEQ multiplex PCR, yet TCRdb's version contains in-frame clones alone and is incomplete. The sample lists about 160,000 clones, approximately 92% occurring once. The sequences come from peripheral blood, collected on day 0 of AZD1222 vaccination. The receptors stem from an adult in good health.

The chain employs TRBV19 and TRBJ2-5; 7 bases match TRBD1. Germline V gene sequence: CDR1 LNHDA, CDR2 SQIVND (reference sequence). V trimming: 1 base; J trimming: 7 bases; junction bases outside the gene matches: 6. This CDR3 region has 14 residues. CDR3 protein: CASSIGTDRMTQYF. The CDR3 bases are TGTGCCAGTAGTATAGGGACGGACAGGATGACCCAGTACTTC.

The chain uses TRBV5-1 and TRBJ1-1; 9 bases line up with TRBD1. V gave up 7 bases and J gave up 1 base; unmatched junction bases: 5. The germline gives CDR1 SGHRS, CDR2 YFSETQ. This CDR3 is built from 14 residues. CDR3: CASLPDRGNTEAFF. The CDR3 region has the DNA TGCGCCAGCCTCCCGGACAGGGGGAACACTGAAGCTTTCTTT.

This chain connects TRBV6-5 to TRBJ2-1, with no clear D. The CDR3 spans 15 residues. Between the trimmed V and J ends, which lost 5 bases and 5 bases, there was a span of 16 bases. The V gene's germline CDR1 is MNHEY and CDR2 SVGAGI. The CDR3 coding sequence is TGTGCCAGCAGTCCTCCCTCCCCCGTAAACAATGAGCAGTTCTTC. It translates to CASSPPSPVNNEQFF.

The rearrangement joins TRBV10-3 to TRBJ2-2; TRBD2 is a possible D gene (6 bases). Per germline, CDR1 ENHRY and CDR2 SYGVKD. The CDR3 extends over 15 amino acids. V gave up 3 bases and J gave up 3 bases, with 11 bases separating them. This CDR3 is CAISDVAVDTGELFF. The DNA of the CDR3 is TGTGCCATCAGTGACGTAGCGGTGGACACCGGGGAGCTGTTTTTT.

The V gene is TRBV7-9, the J gene TRBJ2-5, with TRBD2 matching over 7 bases. Trimming removed 0 bases from V and 1 base from J; junction bases left unmatched: 2. The CDR3 is 15 residues long. CDR1 is SEHNR and CDR2 is FQNEAQ in the germline V gene (reference sequence). The chain's CDR3 is CASSLASGGQETQYF. The CDR3 nucleotides read TGTGCCAGCAGCTTAGCTTCGGGGGGCCAAGAGACCCAGTACTTC. The variable domain in full, with the rest retrieved from reference TRBV7-9 and TRBJ2-5, is DTGVSQNPRHKITKRGQNVTFRCDPISEHNRLYWYRQTLGQGPEFLTYFQNEAQLEKSRLLSDRFSAERPKGSFSTLEIQRTEQGDSAMYLCASSLASGGQETQYFGPGTRLLVL.

The chain combines TRBV6-1 with TRBJ2-5; 8 bases line up with TRBD1. The germline V gene encodes CDR1 MNHNS and CDR2 SASEGT. This CDR3 spans 15 amino acids. The V gene end was trimmed by 1 base and the J gene end by 0 bases; junction bases not matched to a gene: 1. The CDR3 loop is CASSEGDRHQETQYF. The CDR3, as DNA: TGTGCCAGCAGTGAAGGGGACAGGCACCAAGAGACCCAGTACTTC.

The genes are TRBV9 and TRBJ2-7, with 8 bases that match TRBD2. Unmatched junction bases numbered 12, after V lost 4 bases and J lost 3 bases. This CDR3 spans 16 amino acids. Germline assignment: CDR1 SGDLS and CDR2 YYNGEE. The CDR3 here is CASSPDPGTRGYEQYF. The CDR3 nucleotides are TGTGCCAGCAGCCCAGACCCCGGGACTAGGGGCTACGAGCAGTACTTC.